Detailed here is one T cell receptor (beta chain). No antigen is known for it. It was 5'RACE with constant-segment primers that produced the TCR alpha and TCR beta cDNA libraries, which carried sample barcodes and UMIs. TCRdb re-called the 5' RACE reads with MiXCR, one entry per CDR3 protein. The sample records about 350,000 distinct CDR3 sequences, roughly an eighth being singletons. The V and J ends lost 5 bases and 5 bases, in that order; junction bases with no gene match: 6. This CDR3 contains 14 residues. The germline gives CDR1 LNHNV, CDR2 YYDKDF (reference sequence). The sample comes from a study of T-cell memory formation after mild COVID-19. Whole-study findings and limits: Clones contracting over day 15 to 85 were CD4/CD8 balanced, with later expanders leaning CD4+.

Sequenced input: PBMCs or a T cell subset sorted from them (not recorded which). This chain uses TRBV15 with TRBJ1-1, with 9 bases fitting TRBD1. This clonotype was sampled from a man younger than 30 who had mild COVID-19 (a few samples of this study predate the infection). Cell type and time point are not known. The CDR3 bases are TGTGCCACCAGCGTCGACAGGGGGAGGACTGAAGCTTTCTTT. As protein: CATSVDRGRTEAFF.